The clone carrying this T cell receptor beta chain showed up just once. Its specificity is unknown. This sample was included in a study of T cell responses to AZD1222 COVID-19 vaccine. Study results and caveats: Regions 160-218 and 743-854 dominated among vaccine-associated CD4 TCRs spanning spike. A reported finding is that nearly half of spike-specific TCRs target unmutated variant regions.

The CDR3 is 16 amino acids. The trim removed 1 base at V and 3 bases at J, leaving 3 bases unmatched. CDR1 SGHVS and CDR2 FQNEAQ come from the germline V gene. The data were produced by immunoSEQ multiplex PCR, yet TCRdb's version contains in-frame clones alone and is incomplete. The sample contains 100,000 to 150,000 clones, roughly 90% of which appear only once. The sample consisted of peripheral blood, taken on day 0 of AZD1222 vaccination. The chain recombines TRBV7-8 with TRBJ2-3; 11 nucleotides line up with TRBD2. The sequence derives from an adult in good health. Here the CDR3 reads CASSLGASGRTDTQYF. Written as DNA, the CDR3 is TGTGCCAGCAGCTTAGGAGCTAGCGGGAGGACAGATACGCAGTATTTT. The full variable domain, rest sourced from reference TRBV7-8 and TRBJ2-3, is GAGVSQSPRYKVAKRGQDVALRCDPISGHVSLFWYQQALGQGPEFLTYFQNEAQLDKSGLPSDRFFAERPEGSVSTLKIQRTQQEDSAVYLCASSLGASGRTDTQYFGPGTRLTVL.